Listed here are 29 T cell receptor beta chains from one sample, sequenced in a study of blood T cell repertoires in COVID-19. Assay: immunoSEQ multiplex PCR; the TCRdb copy retains only in-frame clones and omits some. The sample lists 180,000 or so clones, approximately 86% occurring once. The sequenced sample consisted of peripheral blood. The source of these receptors is a man in his 60s who had recovered from COVID-19.

This clone appeared a single time. The genes are TRBV14 and TRBJ2-3; TRBD1 agrees at 10 bases. Germline V gives CDR1 SGHDN, CDR2 FVKESK. The CDR3 is made up of 17 amino acids. V shed 4 bases and J 6 bases; nucleotides not matched to a gene: 13. The CDR3 bases are TGTGCCAGCAGCCGAGCCCGGGACAGGGGCTCAGGGGATACGCAGTATTTT. It translates to CASSRARDRGSGDTQYF.

The gene calls are TRBV11-3 and TRBJ2-5, with D unclear. This CDR3 has 13 residues. V was clipped by 2 bases and J by 1 base, with 5 bases between them. Per the germline V gene, CDR1 is SGHNT and CDR2 is YENEEA. As DNA, the CDR3 is TGTGCCAGCAGCTTAACTTTCCAAGAGACCCAGTACTTC. Protein: CASSLTFQETQYF.

The V call is TRBV6-6, the J call TRBJ2-5; maybe TRBD1 (5 bases). The V end lost 5 bases, the J end lost 5 bases, and 18 bases lay between the germline ends. The germline gives CDR1 MNHNY, CDR2 SVGAGI (reference sequence). This CDR3 is 15 amino acids long. The CDR3 coding sequence is TGTGCCAGCAGTATAGCCCAGGGTCCCTGGGAGACCCAGTACTTC. As protein: CASSIAQGPWETQYF.

The rearrangement joins TRBV11-1 to TRBJ2-5; weak D call: TRBD1 (6 bases). The CDR3 consists of 15 residues. V lost 5 bases to trimming and J lost 2 bases, with 15 bases between them. Germline-derived CDR1 and CDR2 are SGHAT and FQDESV (reference sequence). Here the CDR3 reads CASSLLRGRQETQYF. CDR3 DNA: TGTGCCAGCAGCCTCCTTAGGGGGAGACAAGAGACCCAGTACTTC. The entire variable domain, with the rest obtained from reference TRBV11-1 and TRBJ2-5, is as follows: EAEVAQSPRYKITEKSQAVAFWCDPISGHATLYWYRQILGQGPELLVQFQDESVVDDSQLPKDRFSAERLKGVDSTLKIQPAELGDSAMYLCASSLLRGRQETQYFGPGTRLLVL.

This chain joins TRBV23-1 and TRBJ1-1; D unresolved. Being an ORF, TRBV23-1 has a function that is uncertain. The CDR3 runs to 19 residues. Trimming took off 0 bases at V and 8 bases at J, with 28 bases between the two ends. In nucleotides, the CDR3 is TGCGCCAGCAGTCAATCGTCGCAGGCCAGTTGCACCGTTCCTGGCGAAGCTTTCTTT. Translation: CASSQSSQASCTVPGEAFF.

The chain uses TRBV9 and TRBJ2-2; D is perhaps TRBD2 (5 bases). V lost 3 bases and J 5 bases, leaving 14 bases between the germline ends. Per the germline V gene, CDR1 is SGDLS and CDR2 is YYNGEE. The CDR3 runs to 15 residues. The CDR3 nucleotides read TGTGCCAGCAGCGCGGGCGCGGGCGAAACCGGGGAGCTGTTTTTT. Translation: CASSAGAGETGELFF.

This clone is a singleton in its sample. The rearrangement links TRBV19 to TRBJ1-1, with TRBD1 matching 8 bases. The CDR3 is 16 amino acids. The J segment lost 1 base and the V segment lost 3 bases, leaving 7 bases of the junction unmatched. Germline V lookup: CDR1 LNHDA, CDR2 SQIVND (reference sequence). CDR3 region: CASSIAGGGRNTEAFF. CDR3 nucleotides: TGTGCCAGTAGTATTGCAGGGGGCGGGAGGAACACTGAAGCTTTCTTT.

The V and J genes are TRBV6-5 and TRBJ1-3, with 9 bases aligning to TRBD1. CDR1 MNHEY and CDR2 SVGAGI come from the germline V gene. The CDR3 is 16 amino acids. V trimming: 2 bases; J trimming: 3 bases; junction bases outside the gene matches: 5. CDR3 region: CASSYGTGGFGNTIYF. CDR3 bases: TGTGCCAGCAGTTACGGAACAGGGGGCTTTGGAAACACCATATATTTT.

This rearrangement joins TRBV5-1 to TRBJ1-5, with D possibly matching TRBD1 (5 bases). V gave up 6 bases and J gave up 3 bases, with 16 bases separating them. This CDR3 has 15 residues. Germline V gene data show CDR1 as SGHRS and CDR2 as YFSETQ. The CDR3 DNA reads TGCGCCAGCACACCCTCGGGGGGGGACAATCAGCCCCAGCATTTT. Its translation: CASTPSGGDNQPQHF.

The V gene is TRBV12-3 or TRBV12-4, the J gene TRBJ2-7; TRBD2 aligns across 9 bases. CDR3 length: 13 residues. The J segment lost 3 bases and the V segment lost 5 bases, leaving 2 bases of the junction unmatched. CDR3 nucleotide sequence: TGTGCCAGCAGTAATAGCGGGAGCTACGAGCAGTACTTC. Translated: CASSNSGSYEQYF.

This chain connects TRBV7-6 to TRBJ1-6; D is unresolved. The V gene lost 3 bases and the J gene lost 8 bases, with 14 bases spanning the gap. The germline CDR1 and CDR2 sequences are SGHVS and FNYEAQ. The CDR3 totals 15 residues. CDR3 sequence (DNA): TGTGCCAGCAGCTTTACGGAGGATATGTATTCACCCCTCCACTTT. Protein sequence: CASSFTEDMYSPLHF.

CDR3 protein: CASSYSRYEQYF. CDR3 in DNA: TGTGCCAGCAGTTACTCGAGGTACGAGCAGTACTTC. The chain uses TRBV6-2 or TRBV6-3 and TRBJ2-7; no firm D call. Between the trimmed V and J ends, which lost 0 bases and 4 bases, there was a span of 4 bases. CDR1 and CDR2 from the germline V gene are MNHEY and SVGEGT. The length of the CDR3 is 12 residues.

The gene calls are TRBV18 and TRBJ1-4; 12 nucleotides agree with TRBD1. This CDR3 region has 17 residues. V dropped 3 bases and J dropped 5; count of bases not matched to a gene: 7. Germline-derived CDR1 and CDR2 are KGHSH and LQKENI. The CDR3 region is CASSPVIGTGGNEKLFF. The CDR3 region has the DNA TGTGCCAGCTCACCGGTAATTGGGACAGGGGGCAATGAAAAACTGTTTTTT.

V usage is TRBV6-5 and J usage is TRBJ2-3; no definite D call. Per germline, CDR1 MNHEY and CDR2 SVGAGI. The CDR3 runs to 16 residues. The V end lost 0 bases, the J end lost 6 bases, and 16 bases lay between the germline ends. In DNA form, the CDR3 reads TGTGCCAGCAGTTACTCGTCGAGCAATTTCCCGGATACGCAGTATTTT. This codes for CASSYSSSNFPDTQYF.

Only one count was recorded for this clone. The chain uses TRBV18 and TRBJ2-5; D call uncertain. The CDR3 totals 15 residues. V dropped 3 bases and J dropped 0 bases, with 11 bases sitting between them. From germline, CDR1 is KGHSH and CDR2 LQKENI. The CDR3 sequence: CASSPQVNYQETQYF. In DNA form, the CDR3 reads TGTGCCAGCTCACCCCAGGTGAACTACCAAGAGACCCAGTACTTC.

This clone was recorded a few times. DNA for the CDR3: TGTGCCAGCAGCGAAGGGACAGGATTTAATTCACCCCTCCACTTT. This encodes CASSEGTGFNSPLHF. This chain joins TRBV9 and TRBJ1-6; 8 nucleotides agree with TRBD1. After removal of 3 bases from V and 6 bases from J, the junction contained 5 bases not matched to a gene. Looked up from germline, CDR1 is SGDLS and CDR2 is YYNGEE. CDR3 size: 15 residues. Full variable domain (missing parts from reference TRBV9 and TRBJ1-6): DSGVTQTPKHLITATGQRVTLRCSPRSGDLSVYWYQQSLDQGLQFLIQYYNGEERAKGNILERFSAQQFPDLHSELNLSSLELGDSALYFCASSEGTGFNSPLHFGNGTRLTVT.

The CDR3 sequence is CASSHQDGAGDEQYF. The CDR3 DNA reads as TGTGCCAGCAGTCACCAGGACGGGGCGGGGGACGAGCAGTACTTC. This sequence joins TRBV6-5 and TRBJ2-7; 7 nucleotides agree with TRBD2. V lost 5 bases, J lost 5 bases, and 12 bases stayed unmatched. CDR1 MNHEY and CDR2 SVGAGI come from the germline V gene. This CDR3 has 15 amino acids.

The chain joins TRBV11-2 to TRBJ2-1; 8 nucleotides align to TRBD2. Germline V gene data show CDR1 as SGHAT and CDR2 as FQNNGV. V gave up 2 bases and J gave up 9 bases; unmatched junction bases: 6. The CDR3 length is 14 residues. CDR3 DNA: TGTGCCAGCAGCTTAAGCCGGGGGGGCGGTGAGCAGTTCTTC. As protein: CASSLSRGGGEQFF.

The chain employs TRBV6-6 and TRBJ1-1; D is possibly TRBD1 (5 bases). CDR1 is MNHNY, CDR2 SVGAGI, per germline (reference sequence). V was cut by 0 bases and J by 10 bases, with 12 bases left in between. The CDR3 extends over 13 amino acids. This CDR3 is CASSYSIAGGAFF. The CDR3 DNA reads as TGTGCCAGCAGTTACTCGATTGCGGGGGGAGCTTTCTTT.

This chain uses TRBV11-1 with TRBJ1-5, with 8 bases identical to TRBD1. V shed 2 bases and J 9 bases; nucleotides not matched to a gene: 3. CDR1 is SGHAT, CDR2 FQDESV, per germline (reference sequence). The CDR3 sequence is 13 residues long. The CDR3 DNA reads as TGTGCCAGCAGCTTATCTGACAGGGGGCCCCAGCATTTT. This translates into CASSLSDRGPQHF.

CDR3 loop: CASSQLYRGPGQNTEAFF. DNA for the CDR3: TGTGCCAGCAGTCAACTTTACAGGGGCCCAGGGCAGAACACTGAAGCTTTCTTT. The rearrangement joins TRBV2 to TRBJ1-1, with TRBD1 matching over 7 bases. The CDR3 contains 18 residues. Trimming cost V 5 bases and J 1 base; bases outside gene matches: 16. CDR1 and CDR2 from the germline V gene are SNHLY and FYNNEI.

The J gene is TRBJ2-7, the V gene TRBV6-2 or TRBV6-3, with 9 bases fitting TRBD2. The length of the CDR3 is 18 residues. Germline V gene sequence: CDR1 MNHEY, CDR2 SVGEGT. V lost 0 bases, J lost 1 base, and 10 bases stayed unmatched. CDR3 residues: CASSYSGLAGRASYEQYF. The CDR3 DNA is TGTGCCAGCAGTTACTCGGGGCTAGCGGGGCGAGCGTCCTACGAGCAGTACTTC.

The chain joins TRBV5-1 to TRBJ2-1; a possible D gene is TRBD2 (6 bases). Germline-derived CDR1 and CDR2 are SGHRS and YFSETQ. The germline V and J ends were trimmed by 0 bases and 7 bases, with 20 bases remaining between them. The CDR3 contains 17 residues. CDR3 sequence: CASSLARDLLYGNEQFF. The DNA of the CDR3 is TGCGCCAGCAGCTTGGCGCGGGACTTGCTTTATGGGAATGAGCAGTTCTTC.

CDR3 sequence (DNA): TGTGCCAGCAGCGAGTGGGGGACAGGGGGCTTAGACATTCAGTACTTC. It yields the protein CASSEWGTGGLDIQYF. The rearrangement links TRBV9 to TRBJ2-4, with TRBD1 matching over 12 bases. J lost 8 bases, V lost 3 bases, and 9 bases had no gene match. Per the germline V gene, CDR1 is SGDLS and CDR2 is YYNGEE. The CDR3 extends over 16 amino acids.

This chain links TRBV5-6 with TRBJ1-3; D is uncertain. The CDR3 is 17 residues long. The germline V gene has CDR1 SGHDT and CDR2 YYEEEE. The ends were cut back, 0 bases at V and 0 bases at J, with 13 bases in the middle. CDR3 sequence (DNA): TGTGCCAGCAGCTTGGAGGAGGAGGAAAACTCTGGAAACACCATATATTTT. Translated: CASSLEEEENSGNTIYF.

The V call is TRBV10-1, the J call TRBJ2-1, with 11 bases fitting TRBD1. Germline-derived CDR1 and CDR2 are WNHNN and SYGVQD (reference sequence). This CDR3 is 17 amino acids long. The V gene end was trimmed by 3 bases and the J gene end by 3 bases; junction bases not matched to a gene: 7. CDR3 coding DNA: TGCGCCAGCAGTGAACGGACAGGGGGCAACGTCTACAATGAGCAGTTCTTC. Its protein product is CASSERTGGNVYNEQFF.

The chain carries TRBV7-9 and TRBJ1-2; 7 bases align to TRBD1. V was clipped by 5 bases and J by 8 bases; unmatched bases: 8. Germline CDR1 and CDR2: SEHNR and FQNEAQ (reference sequence). This CDR3 has 13 amino acids. CDR3 bases: TGTGCCAGCAGCCCGCGCAGGACAGGCGGCTACACCTTC. Amino acid sequence: CASSPRRTGGYTF. Full variable domain (missing parts from reference TRBV7-9 and TRBJ1-2): DTGVSQNPRHKITKRGQNVTFRCDPISEHNRLYWYRQTLGQGPEFLTYFQNEAQLEKSRLLSDRFSAERPKGSFSTLEIQRTEQGDSAMYLCASSPRRTGGYTFGSGTRLTVV.

This clone was detected once. The chain has TRBV7-6 and TRBJ1-1; 7 positions match TRBD1. The CDR3 runs to 17 residues. From germline, CDR1 is SGHVS and CDR2 FNYEAQ. V was pared by 0 bases and J by 6 bases, with 13 bases of the junction left unmatched. CDR3 DNA sequence: TGTGCCAGCAGCTTAGCGCAGACAGGGAAAGGTTTGGCTGAAGCTTTCTTT. Translated: CASSLAQTGKGLAEAFF.

This chain uses TRBV7-9 with TRBJ2-3; no clear D gene. The CDR3 length is 13 residues. Germline V gene sequence: CDR1 SEHNR, CDR2 FQNEAQ (reference sequence). V gave up 7 bases and J gave up 1 base, with 9 bases separating them. The CDR3 sequence: CASNSQRTDTQYF. The CDR3 nucleotides read TGTGCCAGCAACAGCCAGCGCACAGATACGCAGTATTTT.